One TCR beta chain is described in this entry. Indicated treatment: oral pan-JAK inhibitor, 5-10 mg twice daily. J lost 4 bases, V lost 2 bases, and 4 bases had no gene match. CDR1 and CDR2 (germline): MNHNY, SVGAGI (reference sequence). The CDR3 spans 16 residues. This specimen comes from a study of CD8+ T cells in alopecia areata. TCR sequencing used cDNA made by reverse transcription of extracted RNA. Using immunoSEQ multiplex PCR, the repertoire was profiled, and TCRdb retains in-frame clones only, with some absent. This sample has some 130,000 clones; about 51% occur once, and the top ten carry approximately 15%.

The receptor comes from a human donor with alopecia areata. The chain uses TRBV6-6 and TRBJ2-3; 12 bases line up with TRBD2. The source material was CD8+ T cells sorted from blood, sampled at week 4, from a patient treated with tofacitinib. CDR3 nucleotides: TGTGCCAGCAGTTACGCTAGCGGGGGGGGTTCAGATACGCAGTATTTT. This encodes CASSYASGGGSDTQYF.